The 2 T cell receptor beta chains below were found in one sample sequenced in a study of blood T cell repertoires in COVID-19. Method: immunoSEQ multiplex PCR; TCRdb's copy keeps in-frame clones and lacks some. The table includes around 260,000 clones, roughly 86% detected once. The sample comprised peripheral blood. The source of these receptors is a man aged 40-55 years who had recovered from COVID-19.

Here the CDR3 reads CASRGTANYGYTF. DNA of the CDR3: TGTGCCAGCAGGGGGACTGCTAACTATGGCTACACCTTC. This chain joins TRBV3-1 (or the pseudogene TRBV3-2) and TRBJ1-2, with D maybe TRBD1 (5 bases). Deletions cut 6 bases from V and 0 bases from J, with 8 bases between. Germline lookup yields CDR1 LGHDT and CDR2 YNNKEL (reference sequence). The CDR3 is made up of 13 amino acids.

The chain is built from TRBV19 and TRBJ1-1; D ambiguous. CDR1 and CDR2 (germline): LNHDA, SQIVND (reference sequence). Trimming pared 8 bases from V and 4 bases from J, leaving 17 bases between. The length of the CDR3 is 14 residues. The CDR3 sequence is CASYSNPGGTEAFF. In DNA, the CDR3 is TGTGCCAGTTACTCTAATCCGGGAGGCACTGAAGCTTTCTTT.